The clone carrying this T cell receptor beta chain was counted a single time. Its cognate antigen is unknown. Random hexamers were used to reverse transcribe roughly 0.5 to 1 ug of RNA. The amplification used immunoSEQ multiplex PCR on TCR beta CDR3; it spanned 54 Vbeta and 13 Jbeta. TCRdb re-analysed the immunoSEQ multiplex PCR reads in MiXCR, keeping a single row per CDR3 protein. The table shows roughly 200,000 distinct CDR3 sequences, with more than 85% occurring only once. This specimen belongs to a study of CD8 T cells in Susac syndrome. Whole-study results and caveats: The study recognized that its TCR sequencing and HLA analysis covered a relatively small number of individuals.

The multiple sclerosis control group consisted of treatment-naive patients whose relapsing-remitting disease, which was either stable or active, fulfilled revised McDonald criteria. This CDR3 comprises 14 residues. Germline V gene data show CDR1 as SGHTA and CDR2 as FQGNSA. V gave up 3 bases and J gave up 4 bases, with 11 bases separating them. The sequenced sample consisted of CD4+ T cells from PBMCs. The clonotype originates from a human donor with multiple sclerosis. The rearrangement links TRBV7-2 to TRBJ2-3; a possible D gene is TRBD1 (6 bases). The CDR3: CASSFGQLSDTQYF. CDR3 nucleotides: TGTGCCAGCAGCTTCGGACAGCTGTCAGATACGCAGTATTTT.